This T cell receptor beta chain was identified in a study of Graves' ophthalmopathy and Graves' hyperthyroidism (dated by TCRdb to about 2018). About the full investigation: Peripheral blood was collected before any treatment was given, at the time of initial diagnosis. The study used TCR beta repertoire signatures to distinguish Graves' ophthalmopathy from Graves' hyperthyroidism and to predict progression to ophthalmopathy. In total, under 150 blood samples were TCR-sequenced: 43 ophthalmopathy, some 75 hyperthyroidism and about 17 hyperthyroidism-to-ophthalmopathy patients. A discovery set of 100 patients (under 45 ophthalmopathy, just over 55 stable hyperthyroidism) was enrolled to explore V-J signatures distinguishing ophthalmopathy from hyperthyroidism. The independent validation cohort included around 19 hyperthyroidism patients plus 17 patients who later progressed from hyperthyroidism to ophthalmopathy. In 6 or 7 hyperthyroidism patients, T-cell repertoires of thyroid tissue and blood were compared. Once sampling was done, hyperthyroidism patients were given methimazole at a starting dose of 30 mg daily, while ophthalmopathy patients were given high-dose intravenous methylprednisolone. For training and testing, the 100 or so patients in the discovery cohort were randomly divided in a 7:3 ratio.

There are many counts of this clonotype. The specificity of this receptor is unknown. No quality values exist for individual bases; no much larger clone is one base distant. Hyperthyroidism was defined as stable when no progression to ophthalmopathy occurred within 18 months of follow-up. Hyperthyroidism patients were newly diagnosed, with disease duration under 2 months, and aged 18 to 65 years. Anyone with other autoimmune diseases, uncontrolled infections, pregnancy or lactation was excluded from the study. Clinical symptoms, serum thyroxine, TRAb, thyroid ultrasound and orbital computed tomography formed the basis of the diagnosis. Ficoll-Paque density gradient centrifugation was used to isolate PBMCs from 9.5 to 10 ml of fresh peripheral blood. Total RNA was extracted using Trizol reagent, and RNA quality was checked on an Agilent 2100 Bioanalyzer. TCR beta CDR3 regions were amplified from RNA transcripts for repertoire sequencing. The first round was an RT-PCR using HTBI primers with the Qiagen OneStep RT-PCR kit, and this first round was followed by a second-round multiplex PCR, then size selection and purification. Libraries were sequenced paired-end with 100 bp reads on an Illumina HiSeq2000. Processing in the source paper ran as follows. SOAPnuke was used to process the reads, throwing out any read that had adapters, had uncalled bases, had a mean Phred below 15, or lacked an exact constant-primer or identifier match. COPE v1.2.5 was used to merge high-quality paired reads. Unique nucleotide sequences were defined as clonotypes and aligned to IMGT TRB V, D and J references using MiTCR v1.1. Only V-J combinations with frequency above 0.0001 were analysed, covering 99% to 99.2% of repertoires. A TCR clonal expansion and chaos score per V-J combination was defined as the ratio of F50 clonal expansion to chaos observed in the TCRdist matrix. Welch's t-statistics and random forest were used to reduce features to 13 V-J combinations, which were fed into a naive Bayes classifier. Thyroid-blood repertoire similarity was quantified with the Morisita-Horn index. TCRdb took the public reads, trimmed them with fastp at Q25, ran MiXCR for clone calling and kept in-frame beta chains. Entries are consolidated by CDR3 protein sequence, retaining the most common genes and DNA. None of the V and J calls come from the authors' own analysis; TCRdb made them. For this sample the table gives around 400,000 distinct CDR3 sequences, of which roughly 21% were detected only once. The top ten hold approximately 3% of the sample.

Deletion took 0 bases off V and 5 bases off J, with a span of 17 bases between the germline ends. The CDR3 goes from the cysteine to the phenylalanine over 15 residues. CDR3 DNA is the only sequence kept; it has 45 bases, read in frame from the first base. The germline V gene (reference sequence) sets CDR1 to DFQATT and CDR2 to SNEGSKA. The study at large found these results: In validation, the model predicted ophthalmopathy progression with roughly 68% sensitivity and roughly 78% specificity; 12 predicted patients were CT-confirmed with GO in a median of approximately 6.5 months. Most expanded thyroid clonotypes with frequency above 0.001 were also detected in blood, suggesting blood repertoires may reflect the thyroid immune response. In cross-validation, the 13-signature model distinguished ophthalmopathy from stable hyperthyroidism with 85% to 90% sensitivity and nearly 82% specificity, and in the test set the corresponding values were approximately 80% and 75%. No statistical method was used to set the sample size in advance, and the investigators knew which group each participant was assigned to.

Sequenced material: peripheral blood. The receptor was isolated from a woman between 18 and 29 years old with stable Graves' hyperthyroidism. Donor details come from another sample of the same person, matched by shared clones. The rearranged chain carries TRBV20-1 and TRBJ2-7, with the D call perhaps TRBD1 or TRBD2, as 5 bases match in each case. The CDR3 protein is CSARDSRLGDHEQYF. The sequence in DNA is TGCAGTGCTAGAGATTCGCGACTTGGGGACCACGAGCAGTACTTC.